These T cell receptor beta chains were read from a single sample in a study of graft-versus-host responses after intestinal transplantation. For these TCRs, the target antigens are not known. TCRdb keeps only in-frame clones here, not all; method: immunoSEQ multiplex PCR. The table records over 90,000 clones, more than 85% of them present only once. Material: unstimulated CD8+ T cells sorted from spleen or lymph node cells, obtained before intestinal transplant. The receptors were sampled from a human donor who received an intestinal transplant. CDR3s include the opening cysteine and the closing phenylalanine or tryptophan. A D gene is named only where the DNA matches it firmly. For some rows the clone size is stated as once, few or many, or as a class when expanded; others skip it.

d_gene: NA; abundance: NA; j_gene: TRBJ2-1; v_gene: TRBV27; CDR3aa: CASSWLRGGDNEQFF; CDR3nt: TGTGCCAGCAGTTGGCTAAGGGGGGGGGACAATGAGCAGTTCTTC
d_gene: NA; abundance: NA; j_gene: TRBJ2-3; v_gene: TRBV19; CDR3aa: CASSMSGAGTDTQYF; CDR3nt: TGTGCCAGTAGTATGTCCGGGGCAGGCACAGATACGCAGTATTTT
d_gene: TRBD1; abundance: NA; j_gene: TRBJ1-2; v_gene: TRBV7-9; CDR3aa: CASSSNRQGPANYGYTF; CDR3nt: TGTGCCAGCAGCTCCAATAGACAGGGACCAGCTAACTATGGCTACACCTTC
d_gene: NA; abundance: NA; j_gene: TRBJ1-2; v_gene: TRBV4-1; CDR3aa: CASSQTYVQGNYGYTF; CDR3nt: TGCGCCAGCAGCCAAACCTACGTTCAGGGTAACTATGGCTACACCTTC
d_gene: TRBD1; abundance: NA; j_gene: TRBJ2-1; v_gene: TRBV4-1; CDR3aa: CASSLGQNNEQFF; CDR3nt: TGCGCCAGCAGCCTGGGACAGAACAATGAGCAGTTCTTC
d_gene: NA; abundance: once; j_gene: TRBJ1-1; v_gene: TRBV5-6; CDR3aa: CASSYLNTEAFF; CDR3nt: TGTGCCAGCAGCTACTTGAACACTGAAGCTTTCTTT
d_gene: TRBD1; abundance: NA; j_gene: TRBJ2-7; v_gene: TRBV12-5; CDR3aa: CASGGPGQGYEQYF; CDR3nt: TGTGCTAGTGGTGGGCCGGGACAGGGCTACGAGCAGTACTTC
d_gene: TRBD2; abundance: NA; j_gene: TRBJ2-5; v_gene: TRBV7-6; CDR3aa: CASSLNSGASFLNQETQYF; CDR3nt: TGTGCCAGCAGCTTAAATAGCGGGGCATCTTTCCTCAACCAAGAGACCCAGTACTTC
d_gene: NA; abundance: once; j_gene: TRBJ1-1; v_gene: TRBV12-5; CDR3aa: CASGLLLPMVLNTEAFF; CDR3nt: TGTGCTAGTGGTTTGCTGCTGCCCATGGTATTGAACACTGAAGCTTTCTTT
d_gene: TRBD2; abundance: NA; j_gene: TRBJ2-7; v_gene: TRBV19; CDR3aa: CASSLAGGDHEQYF; CDR3nt: TGTGCCAGTAGTTTAGCGGGGGGGGACCACGAGCAGTACTTC
d_gene: NA; abundance: few; j_gene: TRBJ2-7; v_gene: TRBV11-2; CDR3aa: CASSFSREQYF; CDR3nt: TGTGCCAGCAGCTTTTCTCGCGAGCAGTACTTC
d_gene: NA; abundance: NA; j_gene: TRBJ2-1; v_gene: TRBV5-3; CDR3aa: CARPMVQFF; CDR3nt: TGTGCCAGACCCATGGTGCAGTTCTTC
d_gene: TRBD1; abundance: NA; j_gene: TRBJ1-2; v_gene: TRBV4-1; CDR3aa: CASSPTGGDPYLAGYTF; CDR3nt: TGCGCCAGCAGCCCGACAGGGGGCGACCCCTATTTGGCTGGCTACACCTTC
d_gene: NA; abundance: NA; j_gene: TRBJ1-1; v_gene: TRBV6-5; CDR3aa: CASGMGTEAFF; CDR3nt: TGTGCCAGCGGGATGGGCACTGAAGCTTTCTTT
d_gene: NA; abundance: NA; j_gene: TRBJ2-7; v_gene: TRBV4-1; CDR3aa: CASSQGRGGYEQYF; CDR3nt: TGCGCCAGCAGCCAAGGCAGGGGGGGCTACGAGCAGTACTTC
d_gene: NA; abundance: NA; j_gene: TRBJ1-2; v_gene: TRBV19; CDR3aa: CASSTRFGAATANYGYTF; CDR3nt: TGTGCCAGTAGTACCCGTTTTGGGGCAGCGACCGCTAACTATGGCTACACCTTC
d_gene: TRBD2; abundance: once; j_gene: TRBJ2-3; v_gene: TRBV15; CDR3aa: CATSRAPAGGTDTQYF; CDR3nt: TGTGCCACCAGCAGAGCACCAGCGGGGGGCACAGATACGCAGTATTTT
d_gene: TRBD2; abundance: NA; j_gene: TRBJ2-2; v_gene: TRBV29-1; CDR3aa: CSVEDHGGAGELFF; CDR3nt: TGCAGCGTTGAAGATCATGGGGGGGCCGGGGAGCTGTTTTTT
d_gene: TRBD1; abundance: NA; j_gene: TRBJ2-3; v_gene: TRBV7-6; CDR3aa: CASSLGQGGLADTQYF; CDR3nt: TGTGCCAGCAGCTTAGGACAGGGGGGATTAGCAGATACGCAGTATTTT
d_gene: NA; abundance: NA; j_gene: TRBJ2-3; v_gene: TRBV19; CDR3aa: CATYAADTQYF; CDR3nt: TGTGCCACTTACGCCGCAGATACGCAGTATTTT
d_gene: NA; abundance: NA; j_gene: TRBJ1-4; v_gene: TRBV7-6; CDR3aa: CASSLRGESLEKLFF; CDR3nt: TGTGCCAGCAGCTTACGGGGAGAGTCTCTCGAAAAACTGTTTTTT
d_gene: NA; abundance: NA; j_gene: TRBJ1-5; v_gene: TRBV5-6; CDR3aa: CASSLRDSNQPQHF; CDR3nt: TGTGCCAGCAGTTTAAGAGATAGCAATCAGCCCCAGCATTTT
d_gene: NA; abundance: NA; j_gene: TRBJ1-1; v_gene: TRBV4-3; CDR3aa: CASSQVENTEAFF; CDR3nt: TGCGCCAGCAGCCAGGTGGAGAACACTGAAGCTTTCTTT
d_gene: NA; abundance: NA; j_gene: TRBJ1-5; v_gene: TRBV6-5; CDR3aa: CASSSAGSNQPQHF; CDR3nt: TGTGCCAGCAGTTCAGCAGGGAGCAATCAGCCCCAGCATTTT
d_gene: NA; abundance: NA; j_gene: TRBJ2-2; v_gene: TRBV7-3; CDR3aa: CASSPRYRGDTNTGELFF; CDR3nt: TGTGCCAGCAGCCCTAGGTATCGTGGGGACACTAACACCGGGGAGCTGTTTTTT
d_gene: TRBD1; abundance: NA; j_gene: TRBJ1-1; v_gene: TRBV19; CDR3aa: CASGPPTPNRAGGVDTEAFF; CDR3nt: TGTGCCAGTGGTCCCCCCACCCCTAACCGGGCAGGGGGCGTCGACACTGAAGCTTTCTTT
d_gene: NA; abundance: NA; j_gene: TRBJ2-1; v_gene: TRBV5-1; CDR3aa: CASSFSGGPYNEQFF; CDR3nt: TGCGCCAGCAGCTTTTCGGGGGGCCCCTACAATGAGCAGTTCTTC
d_gene: TRBD1; abundance: NA; j_gene: TRBJ1-2; v_gene: TRBV27; CDR3aa: CASSFTGGDGYTF; CDR3nt: TGTGCCAGCAGTTTCACAGGGGGCGATGGCTACACCTTC
d_gene: NA; abundance: NA; j_gene: TRBJ1-6; v_gene: TRBV7-2; CDR3aa: CASSLRPRRNSPLHF; CDR3nt: TGTGCCAGCAGCTTAAGGCCCAGGAGAAATTCACCCCTCCACTTT
d_gene: NA; abundance: once; j_gene: TRBJ2-7; v_gene: TRBV4-1; CDR3aa: CASSPATGTFYEQYF; CDR3nt: TGCGCCAGCAGCCCGGCGACCGGGACCTTTTACGAGCAGTACTTC
d_gene: TRBD1; abundance: NA; j_gene: TRBJ2-1; v_gene: TRBV18; CDR3aa: CASSQRDRGHNEQFF; CDR3nt: TGTGCCAGCTCACAACGGGACAGGGGACACAATGAGCAGTTCTTC
d_gene: TRBD2; abundance: NA; j_gene: TRBJ2-5; v_gene: TRBV11-2; CDR3aa: CASSYSGGAVETQYF; CDR3nt: TGTGCCAGCAGCTACAGCGGGGGGGCCGTGGAGACCCAGTACTTC
d_gene: TRBD1; abundance: NA; j_gene: TRBJ1-2; v_gene: TRBV29-1; CDR3aa: CSAPGQNYGYTF; CDR3nt: TGCAGCGCACCGGGACAGAACTATGGCTACACCTTC
d_gene: NA; abundance: NA; j_gene: TRBJ1-1; v_gene: TRBV4-1; CDR3aa: CASSQVGVIAEAFF; CDR3nt: TGCGCCAGCAGCCAAGTAGGGGTTATCGCTGAAGCTTTCTTT
d_gene: TRBD2; abundance: NA; j_gene: TRBJ2-5; v_gene: TRBV27; CDR3aa: CASSPSGGAGETQYF; CDR3nt: TGTGCCAGCAGTCCCAGCGGGGGGGCCGGGGAGACCCAGTACTTC
d_gene: NA; abundance: NA; j_gene: TRBJ1-1; v_gene: TRBV5-4; CDR3aa: CASSGQQTAEAFF; CDR3nt: TGTGCCAGCAGCGGACAACAGACAGCGGAAGCTTTCTTT
d_gene: NA; abundance: NA; j_gene: TRBJ2-7; v_gene: TRBV27; CDR3aa: CASSLEGAGEQYF; CDR3nt: TGTGCCAGCAGTTTGGAGGGGGCGGGCGAGCAGTACTTC
d_gene: TRBD2; abundance: NA; j_gene: TRBJ2-1; v_gene: TRBV7-6; CDR3aa: CASSTTTSGEWNEQFF; CDR3nt: TGTGCCAGCAGCACCACGACTAGCGGGGAATGGAATGAGCAGTTCTTC
d_gene: NA; abundance: NA; j_gene: TRBJ1-1; v_gene: TRBV20-1; CDR3aa: CSARGTEAFF; CDR3nt: TGCAGTGCTAGGGGCACTGAAGCTTTCTTT
d_gene: NA; abundance: few; j_gene: TRBJ1-3; v_gene: TRBV6-1; CDR3aa: CASDPVSGNTIYF; CDR3nt: TGTGCCAGCGACCCGGTCTCTGGAAACACCATATATTTT
d_gene: NA; abundance: NA; j_gene: TRBJ2-7; v_gene: TRBV4-1; CDR3aa: CASSQAQWESLEQYF; CDR3nt: TGCGCCAGCAGCCAAGCCCAATGGGAGTCTTTAGAGCAGTACTTC
d_gene: TRBD2; abundance: NA; j_gene: TRBJ2-1; v_gene: TRBV27; CDR3aa: CASRGLADEQFF; CDR3nt: TGTGCCAGCAGGGGACTAGCGGATGAGCAGTTCTTC
d_gene: TRBD2; abundance: NA; j_gene: TRBJ2-1; v_gene: TRBV13; CDR3aa: CASSPVAGAYNEQFF; CDR3nt: TGTGCCAGCAGCCCAGTAGCGGGGGCATACAATGAGCAGTTCTTC
d_gene: NA; abundance: NA; j_gene: TRBJ2-7; v_gene: TRBV13; CDR3aa: CASSLEGDEQYF; CDR3nt: TGTGCCAGCAGCTTGGAAGGTGACGAGCAGTACTTC